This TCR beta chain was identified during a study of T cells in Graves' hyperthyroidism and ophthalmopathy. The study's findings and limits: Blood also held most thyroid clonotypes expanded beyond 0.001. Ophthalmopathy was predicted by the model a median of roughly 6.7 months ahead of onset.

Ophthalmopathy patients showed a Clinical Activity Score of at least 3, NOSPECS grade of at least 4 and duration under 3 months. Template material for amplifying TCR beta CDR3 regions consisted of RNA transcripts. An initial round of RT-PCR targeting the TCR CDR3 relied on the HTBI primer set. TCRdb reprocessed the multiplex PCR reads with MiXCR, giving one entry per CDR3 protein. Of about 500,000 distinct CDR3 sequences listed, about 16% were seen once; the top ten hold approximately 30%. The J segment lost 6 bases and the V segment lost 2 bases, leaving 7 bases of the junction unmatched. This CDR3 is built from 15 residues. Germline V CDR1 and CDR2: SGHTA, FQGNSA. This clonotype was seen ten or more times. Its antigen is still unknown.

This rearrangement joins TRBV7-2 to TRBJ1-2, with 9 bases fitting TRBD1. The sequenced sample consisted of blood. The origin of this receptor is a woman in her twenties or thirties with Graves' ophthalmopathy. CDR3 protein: CASSLFGTGTNGYTF. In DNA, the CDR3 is TGTGCCAGCAGCTTATTCGGGACAGGGACGAATGGCTACACCTTC.